The 28 T cell receptor beta chains reported below all come from one sample, sequenced in a study of graft-versus-host responses after intestinal transplantation. Responders labeled with CFSE (roughly 200,000) were plated with roughly 200,000 irradiated, violet-dye-labeled stimulators. Here immunoSEQ multiplex PCR was the method, and the copy in TCRdb shows in-frame clones only, minus some. The repertoire consists of around 14,000 clones, with about 33% occurring once and the leading ten covering roughly 1.9%. Sequenced material: alloreactive CD8+ T cells from a mixed lymphocyte reaction culture, taken before intestinal transplant. Subset here: CFSE-low proliferating T cells sorted from roughly 6-day pre-transplant mixed lymphocyte reaction (GvH or HvG direction). The source of these receptors is a human patient who received an intestinal transplant.

The rearrangement links TRBV13 to TRBJ1-5; D gene unclear. Germline V gene data show CDR1 as PRHDT and CDR2 as FYEKMQ (reference sequence). This CDR3 contains 14 residues. Trimming shortened V by 5 bases and J by 3 bases, and 11 bases separated the two germline ends. CDR3 region: CASSLRGSNQPQHF. The DNA for the CDR3 is TGTGCCAGCAGCCTTCGAGGGTCCAATCAGCCCCAGCATTTT.

The chain links TRBV5-8 to TRBJ1-1, with 8 bases that match TRBD1. J gave up 4 bases and V 0 bases, and 5 bases lay outside the gene matches. Germline values: CDR1 SGHTS, CDR2 YDEGEE. The CDR3 extends over 15 amino acids. The CDR3: CASSLGGRGPTEAFF. CDR3 DNA: TGTGCCAGCAGCTTGGGTGGCAGGGGGCCCACTGAAGCTTTCTTT.

V gene TRBV11-2 combines with J gene TRBJ2-7; D perhaps matches TRBD1 (6 bases). The CDR3 loop spans 12 amino acids. The V gene's germline CDR1 is SGHAT and CDR2 FQNNGV. Deletions cut 6 bases from V and 4 bases from J, with 10 bases between. The CDR3 region is CASRSTGYEQYF. In nucleotides, the CDR3 is TGTGCCAGCAGGTCGACAGGTTACGAGCAGTACTTC.

This chain joins TRBV19 and TRBJ2-7; 10 nucleotides match TRBD1. Germline trimming cut 5 bases from V and 6 bases from J; bases unmatched to any gene: 4. This CDR3 is 13 amino acids long. CDR1 and CDR2 (germline): LNHDA, SQIVND (reference sequence). CDR3 amino acids: CASSPRTGGEQYF. The CDR3 region has the DNA TGTGCCAGTAGTCCCCGGACAGGGGGCGAGCAGTACTTC.

The chain carries TRBV15 and TRBJ2-7, with D unresolved. Germline-derived CDR1 and CDR2 are LNHNV and YYDKDF (reference sequence). The CDR3 sequence is 11 residues long. The V gene lost 4 bases and the J gene lost 7 bases, with 8 bases spanning the gap. CDR3 nucleotide sequence: TGTGCCACCAGCACTTTGCGGGAGCAGTACTTC. Translation: CATSTLREQYF.

The CDR3 loop is CASSAYGTGLYGYTF. DNA of the CDR3: TGTGCCAGCAGCGCATATGGGACAGGGTTGTACGGCTACACCTTC. The chain carries TRBV9 and TRBJ1-2; TRBD1 matches at 9 bases. From germline, CDR1 is SGDLS and CDR2 YYNGEE. The V segment lost 3 bases and the J segment 8 bases; nucleotides outside the gene matches: 11. This CDR3 spans 15 amino acids.

This clone appeared a few times. V is TRBV4-1 and J is TRBJ1-1; tentative D call: TRBD1 (6 bases). The V end lost 0 bases, the J end lost 4 bases, and 12 bases lay between the germline ends. CDR3 size: 15 residues. Germline V gives CDR1 MGHRA, CDR2 YSYEKL. CDR3 sequence reads: CASSQDPGAVTEAFF. The CDR3 nucleotides are TGCGCCAGCAGCCAAGATCCAGGGGCGGTCACTGAAGCTTTCTTT.

V usage is TRBV15 and J usage is TRBJ1-5; D possibly corresponds to TRBD1 (5 bases). The V gene lost 0 bases and the J gene lost 3 bases, with 9 bases spanning the gap. Germline CDR1 reads LNHNV; CDR2 reads YYDKDF (reference sequence). There are 15 residues in the CDR3. The CDR3 bases are TGTGCCACCAGCAGAGATCTAGGGGTCAATCAGCCCCAGCATTTT. Its translation is CATSRDLGVNQPQHF.

This clone was observed a few times. This rearrangement joins TRBV7-9 to TRBJ1-1; 9 bases line up with TRBD1. Trimming cost V 5 bases and J 12 bases; bases outside gene matches: 10. This CDR3 is 13 amino acids long. CDR1 is SEHNR, CDR2 FQNEAQ, per germline (reference sequence). The CDR3 here is CASSLPLGQGTFF. The CDR3, as DNA: TGTGCCAGCAGCCTCCCCCTGGGACAGGGTACTTTCTTT.

The rearrangement joins TRBV29-1 to TRBJ1-2; D is possibly TRBD1 (6 bases). V was clipped by 7 bases and J by 2 bases, with 23 bases between them. In germline, CDR1 is SQVTM, CDR2 ANQGSEA. This CDR3 is 16 amino acids long. CDR3 nucleotides: TGCAGCGACCAAATCGGGGAAACAGGGCAGAACTATGGCTACACCTTC. Its translation is CSDQIGETGQNYGYTF.

V and J are TRBV30 and TRBJ2-7, with a weak D call TRBD1 (5 bases). The V and J ends lost 2 bases and 5 bases respectively, with 13 bases between them. CDR1 and CDR2 from the germline V gene are GTSNPN and SVGIG (reference sequence). The CDR3 is made up of 13 amino acids. The CDR3 bases are TGTGCCTGGAGTCCCCAACCAGGGCACGAGCAGTACTTC. Protein sequence: CAWSPQPGHEQYF.

The V call is TRBV10-3, the J call TRBJ1-1, with D tentatively TRBD1 (6 bases). This CDR3 comprises 14 residues. Germline lookup yields CDR1 ENHRY and CDR2 SYGVKD. V lost 5 bases and J 0 bases, leaving 10 bases between the germline ends. The CDR3 loop is CAISPGTLNTEAFF. The CDR3 DNA reads TGTGCCATCAGTCCCGGGACATTGAACACTGAAGCTTTCTTT.

The chain is built from TRBV6-5 and TRBJ2-1, with a possible D match to TRBD1 (6 bases). CDR3 length: 15 residues. V lost 2 bases, J lost 0 bases, and 8 bases lay in between. Germline CDR1 and CDR2: MNHEY and SVGAGI. CDR3 coding DNA: TGTGCCAGCAGTTACCAGGGGAGCTCCTACAATGAGCAGTTCTTC. It yields the protein CASSYQGSSYNEQFF.

Only a few counts were recorded for this clone. This chain uses TRBV6-1 with TRBJ1-2; a weak D match, TRBD1 (5 bases). Germline V CDR1 and CDR2: MNHNS, SASEGT. The CDR3 totals 13 residues. The V end lost 7 bases, the J end lost 8 bases, and 17 bases lay between the germline ends. This chain's CDR3 is CASKAGSMLGYTF. The CDR3 region has the DNA TGTGCCAGCAAGGCAGGGTCGATGTTGGGCTACACCTTC.

This clone was counted only a few times. V and J are TRBV7-9 and TRBJ1-2; D gene ambiguous. Germline V gives CDR1 SEHNR, CDR2 FQNEAQ (reference sequence). The V end was cut by 5 bases, the J end by 0 bases, with 25 bases between. CDR3 length: 19 amino acids. CDR3 in amino acids: CASSPTEAGFPETNYGYTF. The CDR3 nucleotides are TGTGCCAGCAGCCCTACGGAAGCAGGTTTTCCGGAAACTAACTATGGCTACACCTTC.

The rearrangement links TRBV7-9 to TRBJ2-5; the D is unclear. Trimming removed 4 bases from V and 4 bases from J, with 13 bases in between. Germline CDR1 is SEHNR and CDR2 is FQNEAQ (reference sequence). The CDR3 runs 14 residues. The CDR3 protein is CASSSNRQVETQYF. The DNA of the CDR3 is TGTGCCAGCAGCTCAAATCGACAAGTAGAGACCCAGTACTTC.

This sequence joins TRBV9 and TRBJ2-1; D is unclear. In germline, CDR1 is SGDLS, CDR2 YYNGEE. V gave up 4 bases and J gave up 4 bases, with 18 bases separating them. The CDR3 is 16 amino acids. DNA of the CDR3: TGTGCCAGCAGCCAAAGCAGCGCAACTCTTTACAATGAGCAGTTCTTC. It specifies CASSQSSATLYNEQFF.

The chain employs TRBV7-9 and TRBJ1-1, with a weak D call TRBD1 (6 bases). The CDR3 totals 13 residues. CDR1 is SEHNR, CDR2 FQNEAQ, per germline (reference sequence). V was pared by 5 bases and J by 3 bases, with 10 bases between. The CDR3 DNA sequence: TGTGCCAGCAGCGGTGCAGGGGACACTGAAGCTTTCTTT. This translates into CASSGAGDTEAFF. The entire variable domain, with the rest obtained from reference TRBV7-9 and TRBJ1-1, is as follows: DTGVSQNPRHKITKRGQNVTFRCDPISEHNRLYWYRQTLGQGPEFLTYFQNEAQLEKSRLLSDRFSAERPKGSFSTLEIQRTEQGDSAMYLCASSGAGDTEAFFGQGTRLTVV.

This chain links TRBV27 with TRBJ2-7; D call uncertain. Trimming took off 5 bases at V and 5 bases at J, with 16 bases between the two ends. CDR3 length equals 14 residues. The germline CDR1 and CDR2 sequences are MNHEY and SMNVEV (reference sequence). The CDR3 coding sequence is TGTGCCAGCAGTCCCCTCTCGACCGCGGACGAGCAGTACTTC. Amino acids: CASSPLSTADEQYF.

CDR3 residues: CASQSGGASYNEQFF. DNA of the CDR3: TGTGCTTCTCAGAGCGGGGGGGCCTCATACAATGAGCAGTTCTTC. The gene calls are TRBV19 and TRBJ2-1; 10 bases are a match to TRBD2. The CDR3 runs 15 residues. Per germline, CDR1 LNHDA and CDR2 SQIVND (reference sequence).

Judged by abundance, this clone is medium-sized. V gene TRBV25-1 combines with J gene TRBJ1-2, with D tentatively TRBD1 (5 bases). Trimming took off 4 bases at V and 8 bases at J, with 11 bases between the two ends. The CDR3 consists of 12 residues. In germline, CDR1 is MGHDK, CDR2 SYGVNS. The CDR3 DNA is TGTGCCAGCAGTGTTGACCGGGGGGGCTACACCTTC. Translated, it gives CASSVDRGGYTF.

The chain has TRBV4-1 and TRBJ1-2; 8 positions match TRBD1. V lost 6 bases and J lost 0; bases outside the gene matches: 9. This CDR3 spans 16 amino acids. Germline CDR1 reads MGHRA; CDR2 reads YSYEKL. The CDR3 loop reads CASRSIRQGTNYGYTF. CDR3 DNA: TGCGCCAGCAGGAGTATTAGACAGGGGACTAACTATGGCTACACCTTC.

CDR3 amino acids: CASSPHDRGNEQFF. CDR3 DNA sequence: TGCGCCAGCAGCCCACACGACAGGGGCAATGAGCAGTTCTTC. The rearrangement uses TRBV5-1 and TRBJ2-1, with 8 positions matching TRBD1. Germline CDR1 SGHRS, CDR2 YFSETQ. The CDR3 contains 14 residues. Losses at the gene ends were 4 bases for V and 6 bases for J; bases not matched to a gene: 6.

There are a few counts of this clone. The chain employs TRBV9 and TRBJ2-7; maybe TRBD2 (7 bases). The V gene lost 0 bases and the J gene lost 6 bases, with 10 bases spanning the gap. Germline values: CDR1 SGDLS, CDR2 YYNGEE. The CDR3 totals 13 residues. CDR3 region: CASSVGGGPEQYF. The CDR3 region has the DNA TGTGCCAGCAGCGTAGGGGGGGGCCCCGAGCAGTACTTC.

CDR3 residues: CASSLWGQGEEQYF. CDR3 coding DNA: TGTGCCAGCAGCTTATGGGGACAGGGAGAAGAGCAGTACTTC. V is TRBV11-2 and J is TRBJ2-7; TRBD1 aligns across 9 bases. Trimming took 2 bases from V and 7 from J; bases not matched to a gene: 6. This CDR3 has 14 amino acids. Germline V gene lookup returns CDR1 SGHAT and CDR2 FQNNGV.

The sample holds a few counts of this clone. The CDR3 is CASSELGTGEVDTQYF. The CDR3 nucleotides are TGTGCCAGCAGTGAACTTGGTACAGGGGAGGTGGATACGCAGTATTTT. This chain connects TRBV6-1 to TRBJ2-3, with D possibly TRBD1 on 7 matching bases. This CDR3 has 16 residues. Looked up from germline, CDR1 is MNHNS and CDR2 is SASEGT. The V and J ends lost 2 bases and 6 bases respectively, with 18 bases between them.

This clone was counted a few times. This chain joins TRBV25-1 and TRBJ2-2, with TRBD1 matching 9 bases. The ends lost 1 base at V and 7 bases at J; junction bases unmatched: 10. The CDR3 consists of 17 residues. Germline V gives CDR1 MGHDK, CDR2 SYGVNS. CDR3 sequence reads: CASSEFSWDREIGELFF. CDR3 DNA sequence: TGTGCCAGCAGTGAATTCTCCTGGGACAGGGAGATCGGGGAGCTGTTTTTT.

This clone was counted a few times. The J gene is TRBJ2-7, the V gene TRBV7-6; TRBD2 aligns across 8 bases. The CDR3 is 17 amino acids. Germline V gives CDR1 SGHVS, CDR2 FNYEAQ. Losses at the gene ends were 5 bases for V and 3 bases for J; bases not matched to a gene: 15. DNA of the CDR3: TGTGCCAGCAGCCCGACCCCCTTTAGCGGGGCCAGCTACGAGCAGTACTTC. It translates to CASSPTPFSGASYEQYF.